This is a list of T cell receptor beta chains from one sample in a study of blood T cells in healthy people across ages. TCRdb processed the 5' RACE reads anew with MiXCR; each CDR3 protein has one entry. The top ten hold around 10% of the sample, which has under 700,000 distinct CDR3 sequences, around 24% seen once. These records were also assigned to another study, of T cells of mothers and their children.

Sequencing input: blood. These receptors were collected from a boy aged 5-17 years in good health. Each CDR3 is given with its conserved first and last residue. The order of the fields is CDR3 protein, V gene.

CDR3aa: CASTLIGLATTGELFF
v_gene: TRBV7-2

CDR3aa: CAWSGSAANEKLFF
v_gene: TRBV30

CDR3aa: CASSLVMTVNSGNTIYF
v_gene: TRBV7-2

CDR3aa: CSARVRGGHREQFF
v_gene: TRBV20-1

CDR3aa: CASSPPGRGETQYF
v_gene: TRBV18

CDR3aa: CASSLIIGGFENEQFF
v_gene: TRBV12-3/TRBV12-4

CDR3aa: CATSTLDVSEQYF
v_gene: TRBV15

CDR3aa: CATSSLAGDADTQYF
v_gene: TRBV24-1

CDR3aa: CAWSVGRSGRSQETQYF
v_gene: TRBV30

CDR3aa: CASSYARDSPLHF
v_gene: TRBV6-6

CDR3aa: CASRTVNTEAFF
v_gene: TRBV2

CDR3aa: CASSRGPPGQGGTEAFF
v_gene: TRBV7-9

CDR3aa: CASSYSISGGAKETQYF
v_gene: TRBV6-5

CDR3aa: CASLDRNQETQYF
v_gene: TRBV2

CDR3aa: CASSGGPDEKLFF
v_gene: TRBV2

CDR3aa: CASSYADRQIRQYF
v_gene: TRBV6-2/TRBV6-3

CDR3aa: CASSIGGGGEKLFF
v_gene: TRBV7-9

CDR3aa: CASSQSARSLFF
v_gene: TRBV23-1

CDR3aa: CASSQDGGYGYTF
v_gene: TRBV4-1

CDR3aa: CASSGQGALSGNTIYF
v_gene: TRBV7-2

CDR3aa: CASSFLQGGREQYF
v_gene: TRBV7-2

CDR3aa: CSAREGQGVGELFF
v_gene: TRBV20-1

CDR3aa: CSAPIGTSGGVKNIQYF
v_gene: TRBV20-1